The entry that follows covers one T cell receptor beta chain sequence. Its cognate antigen is unknown. The data stem from a study of monozygotic twins with inflammatory bowel disease. CDR1 is SGHRS and CDR2 is YFSETQ in the germline V gene. The CDR3 sequence is 16 residues long. General study findings and limits: No difference was seen in repertoire similarity between concordant and discordant twins, possibly from limited power. Healthy co-twins showed greater TCRbeta diversity (inverse Simpson) than IBD patients.

UMIs with a 6-nucleotide sample barcode were added by template switching. After re-calling the 5' RACE reads, TCRdb lists one entry per CDR3 protein, DNA absent. The table lists approximately 120,000 distinct CDR3 sequences. The specimen sequenced was blood. The TCR was taken from a human donor with ulcerative colitis or Crohn's disease, or a healthy co-twin of an affected twin (not recorded which). The chain carries TRBV5-1 and TRBJ2-7; TCRdb picks TRBD1, but there is no DNA to check that call. This chain's CDR3 is CASSLPRDRFSYEQYF.